A selection of T cell receptor beta chains follows, all from one sample in a study of cytomegalovirus exposure and HLA in healthy donors. Assay: immunoSEQ multiplex PCR; the TCRdb copy retains only in-frame clones and omits some. The sample contains 160,000 or so clones, roughly 80% of which appear only once. The sample consisted of PBMCs. The receptor set was obtained from a man in his fifties in good health and CMV-seropositive. Each CDR3 is given with its conserved first and last residue. D genes are given only for firm matches. The listing skips clone size in some rows; elsewhere it reads once, few, many or a size class.

clone size: -; V gene: TRBV2; J gene: TRBJ1-4; D gene: -; CDR3 DNA: TGTGCCAGCAGTGAACGAGGCAGGGGTGGGGAAAAACTGTTTTTT; CDR3 protein: CASSERGRGGEKLFF
clone size: once; V gene: TRBV18; J gene: TRBJ1-4; D gene: -; CDR3 DNA: TGTGCCAGCTCACCACCGGCAGGGGCAGGGGAAAAACTGTTTTTT; CDR3 protein: CASSPPAGAGEKLFF
clone size: -; V gene: TRBV21-1; J gene: TRBJ2-6; D gene: -; CDR3 DNA: TGTGCCAGCAGCAAGCAAGGGGTACCTGGGGCCAACGTCCTGACTTTC; CDR3 protein: CASSKQGVPGANVLTF
clone size: -; V gene: TRBV5-6; J gene: TRBJ1-2; D gene: TRBD1; CDR3 DNA: TGTGCCAGCAGCTTGGACAGGGGGACGTTCTATGGCTACACCTTC; CDR3 protein: CASSLDRGTFYGYTF
clone size: -; V gene: TRBV28; J gene: TRBJ1-1; D gene: TRBD1; CDR3 DNA: TGTGCCAGCAGTTTATCCCCCCCGACAGGGACTGAAGCTTTCTTT; CDR3 protein: CASSLSPPTGTEAFF
clone size: few; V gene: TRBV28; J gene: TRBJ2-1; D gene: TRBD2; CDR3 DNA: TGTGCCAGCATCTCCACGGCGGGAGTCAATGAGCAGTTCTTC; CDR3 protein: CASISTAGVNEQFF
clone size: once; V gene: TRBV7-2; J gene: TRBJ1-1; D gene: TRBD1; CDR3 DNA: TGTGCCAGCAGCAGCCGGCGTGACAGGGGGTCGAACACTGAAGCTTTCTTT; CDR3 protein: CASSSRRDRGSNTEAFF
clone size: -; V gene: TRBV27; J gene: TRBJ1-1; D gene: -; CDR3 DNA: TGTGCCAGCAGTTTACGGGGGACTGAAGCTTTCTTT; CDR3 protein: CASSLRGTEAFF
clone size: -; V gene: TRBV6-5; J gene: TRBJ1-1; D gene: -; CDR3 DNA: TGTGCCAGCAGTTACTCAGCAGGACAGAACACTGAAGCTTTCTTT; CDR3 protein: CASSYSAGQNTEAFF
clone size: -; V gene: TRBV5-4; J gene: TRBJ1-1; D gene: -; CDR3 DNA: TGTGCCAGCAGCTCATCGCAGTCCATGAACACTGAAGCTTTCTTT; CDR3 protein: CASSSSQSMNTEAFF
clone size: -; V gene: TRBV5-1; J gene: TRBJ1-1; D gene: TRBD1; CDR3 DNA: TGCGCCAGCAGCTTGGACCCAGGGGGGCAAGCTTTCTTT; CDR3 protein: CASSLDPGGQAFF
clone size: -; V gene: TRBV18; J gene: TRBJ1-1; D gene: -; CDR3 DNA: TGTGCCAGCTCACCCTTGCAGGGAGGCACTGAAGCTTTCTTT; CDR3 protein: CASSPLQGGTEAFF
clone size: few; V gene: TRBV18; J gene: TRBJ1-5; D gene: TRBD1; CDR3 DNA: TGTGCCAGCTCACCCGGAACAGGGGAGGCTCAGCCCCAGCATTTT; CDR3 protein: CASSPGTGEAQPQHF
clone size: -; V gene: TRBV6-1; J gene: TRBJ1-1; D gene: -; CDR3 DNA: TGTGCCAGCAGGTTAGTTATAGACACTGAAGCTTTCTTT; CDR3 protein: CASRLVIDTEAFF
clone size: -; V gene: TRBV28; J gene: TRBJ2-3; D gene: -; CDR3 DNA: TGTGCCAGCAGCCTAGATAGCAGCACAGATACGCAGTATTTT; CDR3 protein: CASSLDSSTDTQYF
clone size: few; V gene: TRBV7-2; J gene: TRBJ2-7; D gene: -; CDR3 DNA: TGTGCCAGCAGCCCGACCCCAGGGGTCTCCTACGAGCAGTACTTC; CDR3 protein: CASSPTPGVSYEQYF
clone size: -; V gene: TRBV6-6; J gene: TRBJ1-5; D gene: -; CDR3 DNA: TGTGCCAGCAGTTCCTCCGGGCAGGGGAGCAATCAGCCCCAGCATTTT; CDR3 protein: CASSSSGQGSNQPQHF
clone size: -; V gene: TRBV30; J gene: TRBJ2-7; D gene: TRBD2; CDR3 DNA: TGTGCCTGGAGGGGACTAGCGGGAGGCTACGAGCAGTACTTC; CDR3 protein: CAWRGLAGGYEQYF
clone size: -; V gene: TRBV5-6; J gene: TRBJ2-7; D gene: TRBD1; CDR3 DNA: TGTGCCAGCAGCCCCTACAGGGGCTACTACGAGCAGTACTTC; CDR3 protein: CASSPYRGYYEQYF
clone size: -; V gene: TRBV6-1; J gene: TRBJ1-1; D gene: -; CDR3 DNA: TGTGCCAGCAGTGGGCAGGGATGGAAGTTGAACACTGAAGCTTTCTTT; CDR3 protein: CASSGQGWKLNTEAFF
clone size: -; V gene: TRBV7-9; J gene: TRBJ1-1; D gene: TRBD1; CDR3 DNA: TGTGCCAGCAGCGCGGGACAGGGGGCCCTCACTGAAGCTTTCTTT; CDR3 protein: CASSAGQGALTEAFF
clone size: -; V gene: TRBV30; J gene: TRBJ1-2; D gene: -; CDR3 DNA: TGTGCCTGGAGTGTTAACAGCTATGGCTACACCTTC; CDR3 protein: CAWSVNSYGYTF
clone size: once; V gene: TRBV10-3; J gene: TRBJ1-3; D gene: -; CDR3 DNA: TGTGCCATCAGTGAGTCGGGGCAGATTGTCGGAAACACCATATATTTT; CDR3 protein: CAISESGQIVGNTIYF
clone size: -; V gene: TRBV5-1; J gene: TRBJ2-3; D gene: -; CDR3 DNA: TGCGCCAGCAGCTTGGAGGACACCAGATACACAGATACGCAGTATTTT; CDR3 protein: CASSLEDTRYTDTQYF
clone size: -; V gene: TRBV6-5; J gene: TRBJ1-4; D gene: -; CDR3 DNA: TGTGCCAGCAGTTACGGGGGGGGCAATGAAAAACTGTTTTTT; CDR3 protein: CASSYGGGNEKLFF